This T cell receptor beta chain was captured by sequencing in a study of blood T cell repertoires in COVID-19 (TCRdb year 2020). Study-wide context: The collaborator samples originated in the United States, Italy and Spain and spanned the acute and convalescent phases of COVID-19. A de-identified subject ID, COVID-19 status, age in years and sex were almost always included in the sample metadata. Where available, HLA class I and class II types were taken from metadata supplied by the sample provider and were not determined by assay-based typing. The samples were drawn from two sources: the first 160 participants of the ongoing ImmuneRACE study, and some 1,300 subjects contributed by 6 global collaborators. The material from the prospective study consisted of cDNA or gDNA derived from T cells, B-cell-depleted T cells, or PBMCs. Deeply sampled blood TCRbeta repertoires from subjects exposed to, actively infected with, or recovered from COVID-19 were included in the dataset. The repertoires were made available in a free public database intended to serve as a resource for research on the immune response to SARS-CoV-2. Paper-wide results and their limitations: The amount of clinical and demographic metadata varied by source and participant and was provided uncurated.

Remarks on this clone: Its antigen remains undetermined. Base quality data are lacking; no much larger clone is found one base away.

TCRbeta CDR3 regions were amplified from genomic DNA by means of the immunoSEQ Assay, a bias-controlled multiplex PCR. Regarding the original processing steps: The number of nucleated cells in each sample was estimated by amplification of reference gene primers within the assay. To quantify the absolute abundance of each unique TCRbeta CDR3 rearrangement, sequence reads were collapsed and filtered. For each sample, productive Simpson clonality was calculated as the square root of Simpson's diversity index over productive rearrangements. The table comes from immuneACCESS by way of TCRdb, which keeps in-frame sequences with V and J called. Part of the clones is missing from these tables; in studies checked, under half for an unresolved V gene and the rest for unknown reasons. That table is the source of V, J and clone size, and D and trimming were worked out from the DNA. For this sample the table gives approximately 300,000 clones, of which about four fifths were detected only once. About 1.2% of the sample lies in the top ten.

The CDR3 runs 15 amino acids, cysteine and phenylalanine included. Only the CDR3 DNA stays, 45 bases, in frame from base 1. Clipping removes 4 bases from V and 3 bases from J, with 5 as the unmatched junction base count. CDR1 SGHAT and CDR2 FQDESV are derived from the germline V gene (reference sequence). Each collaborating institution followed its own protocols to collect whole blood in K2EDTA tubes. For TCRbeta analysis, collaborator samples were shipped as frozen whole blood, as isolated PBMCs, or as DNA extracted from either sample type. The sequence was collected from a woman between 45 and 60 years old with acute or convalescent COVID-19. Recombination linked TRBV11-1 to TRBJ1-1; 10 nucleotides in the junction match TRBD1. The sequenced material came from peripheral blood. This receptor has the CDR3 CASSSRQGAHTEAFF. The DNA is TGTGCCAGCAGCTCCCGACAGGGGGCTCACACTGAAGCTTTCTTT.